These 23 T cell receptor beta chains were all obtained from the same sample, sequenced in a study of cytomegalovirus exposure and HLA in healthy donors. The PCR was carried out with 60 Vbeta primers and 13 Jbeta primers. The repertoire was sequenced with immunoSEQ multiplex PCR; TCRdb's copy has only in-frame clones and lacks some. Among 85,000 to 120,000 clones listed, approximately 82% were seen once. What was sequenced was PBMCs. These receptors were collected from a man in his forties in good health and CMV-seronegative.

The V gene is TRBV9, the J gene TRBJ1-3; 11 bases agree with TRBD1. Losses at the gene ends were 2 bases for V and 3 bases for J; bases not matched to a gene: 7. In germline, CDR1 is SGDLS, CDR2 YYNGEE. The CDR3 runs to 17 residues. CDR3 region: CASSVGTGGGFGNTIYF. The CDR3 nucleotides read TGTGCCAGCAGCGTGGGGACAGGGGGAGGGTTTGGAAACACCATATATTTT.

The V call is TRBV18, the J call TRBJ2-6; no reliable D call. In germline, CDR1 is KGHSH, CDR2 LQKENI. Trimming cost V 0 bases and J 6 bases, with 12 bases left between them. CDR3 length equals 16 residues. Here the CDR3 reads CASSPPVTQAANVLTF. The DNA of the CDR3 is TGTGCCAGCTCACCACCGGTAACTCAAGCGGCCAACGTCCTGACTTTC. Variable domain in full (rest from reference TRBV18 and TRBJ2-6): NAGVMQNPRHLVRRRGQEARLRCSPMKGHSHVYWYRQLPEEGLKFMVYLQKENIIDESGMPKERFSAEFPKEGPSILRIQQVVRGDSAAYFCASSPPVTQAANVLTFGAGSRLTVL.

The rearrangement links TRBV5-4 to TRBJ2-1; 10 bases line up with TRBD2. The germline V gene encodes CDR1 SGHNT and CDR2 YYREEE (reference sequence). The CDR3 length is 15 residues. V trimming: 3 bases; J trimming: 14 bases; junction bases outside the gene matches: 14. The CDR3 DNA reads TGTGCCAGCAGCTCGAAAGGGACTAGCGTTGGGGAGGAGTTCTTC. It translates to CASSSKGTSVGEEFF.

The rearrangement uses TRBV29-1 and TRBJ1-2; 9 nucleotides agree with TRBD1. Trimming cost V 0 bases and J 8 bases; bases outside gene matches: 7. Per the germline V gene, CDR1 is SQVTM and CDR2 is ANQGSEA. The CDR3 runs to 14 residues. CDR3 bases: TGCAGCGTTGAAGAGGCACAGGGGGCCAAGGGCTACACCTTC. Translating gives CSVEEAQGAKGYTF.

This sequence joins TRBV6-4 and TRBJ2-5; 7 bases fit TRBD2. The CDR3 is 15 amino acids. CDR1 is MRHNA and CDR2 is SNTAGT in the germline V gene. The V gene end was trimmed by 5 bases and the J gene end by 4 bases; junction bases not matched to a gene: 10. The CDR3 is CASSPVAGAGETQYF. CDR3 in DNA: TGTGCCAGCAGTCCAGTAGCGGGCGCCGGAGAGACCCAGTACTTC.

The chain joins TRBV7-8 to TRBJ2-5, with unresolved D. The DNA matches TRBJ2-7 better at its end, which makes the J call doubtful. The CDR3 totals 16 residues. Germline assignment: CDR1 SGHVS and CDR2 FQNEAQ. The CDR3 DNA follows: TGTGCCAGCAGCTTAGAACGGTCGGCAGGTACCTACGAGCAGTACTTC. The encoded protein is CASSLERSAGTYEQYF.

The CDR3 DNA is TGTGCCAGCAGTGAAACAAGACAGGACTATGGCTACACCTTC. It encodes CASSETRQDYGYTF. V gene TRBV2 combines with J gene TRBJ1-2; possible D gene TRBD1, 6 bases. Trimming shortened V by 2 bases and J by 3 bases, and 10 bases separated the two germline ends. Germline V gene lookup returns CDR1 SNHLY and CDR2 FYNNEI. The CDR3 is 14 residues long.

The genes are TRBV11-2 and TRBJ2-7; the D gene is possibly TRBD2 (5 bases). The CDR3 covers 15 residues. Germline values: CDR1 SGHAT, CDR2 FQNNGV. V gave up 0 bases and J gave up 7 bases, with 16 bases separating them. The CDR3 nucleotides read TGTGCCAGCAGCTTAGATGGGCTAGCCAGTGGGGAGCAGTACTTC. It translates to CASSLDGLASGEQYF.

Note on this clone: At the DNA level, this CDR3 is encoded by other sequences in the same sample as well. V and J are TRBV4-1 and TRBJ1-4; the match to TRBD1 covers 8 bases. CDR3 length: 16 residues. The germline V gene encodes CDR1 MGHRA and CDR2 YSYEKL. V shed 5 bases and J 8 bases; nucleotides not matched to a gene: 13. CDR3 sequence reads: CASSSYTGTGAEKLFF. The CDR3 bases are TGCGCCAGCAGCTCTTACACCGGGACAGGAGCAGAAAAACTGTTTTTT.

The CDR3 loop reads CASSVHRGDNSPLHF. In DNA form, the CDR3 reads TGTGCCAGCAGTGTCCACAGGGGGGATAATTCACCCCTCCACTTT. The rearrangement joins TRBV6-5 to TRBJ1-6; 8 nucleotides agree with TRBD1. There are 15 residues in the CDR3. Germline CDR1 reads MNHEY; CDR2 reads SVGAGI. The trim removed 5 bases at V and 5 bases at J, leaving 5 bases unmatched.

This clone has just one count. Here the CDR3 reads CASSYRQGQSYGYTF. The CDR3 DNA reads as TGTGCCAGCAGCTACCGACAGGGACAGAGTTATGGCTACACCTTC. The chain combines TRBV7-2 with TRBJ1-2; 7 bases align to TRBD1. Germline CDR1 is SGHTA and CDR2 is FQGNSA. The CDR3 runs to 15 residues. With 4 bases clipped from V and 5 bases from J, the junction kept 10 bases outside the gene matches.

This rearrangement joins TRBV5-5 to TRBJ2-7, with D perhaps TRBD1 (5 bases). Trimming stripped 1 base from V and 2 bases from J, with 10 bases between. This CDR3 spans 14 amino acids. CDR1 and CDR2 (germline): SGHKS, YYEKEE (reference sequence). The CDR3, as DNA: TGTGCCAGCAGCTTGTTACAGGATACCTACGAGCAGTACTTC. Its protein is CASSLLQDTYEQYF.

This clone appeared a single time. The V gene is TRBV2, the J gene TRBJ1-6; D remains unclear. The CDR3 extends over 15 amino acids. With 7 bases removed from V and 0 bases from J, the gap between germline ends came to 10 bases. Germline values: CDR1 SNHLY, CDR2 FYNNEI. CDR3 sequence (DNA): TGTGCCAGCAAAGTAGTAAGCTCCTATAATTCACCCCTCCACTTT. Its translation: CASKVVSSYNSPLHF.

The rearrangement links TRBV2 to TRBJ2-2, with TRBD1 identical over 7 bases. V shed 8 bases and J 3 bases; nucleotides not matched to a gene: 3. This CDR3 contains 13 residues. CDR1 and CDR2 from the germline V gene are SNHLY and FYNNEI. CDR3: CASRTGYTGELFF. The CDR3 region has the DNA TGTGCCAGCCGGACAGGATACACCGGGGAGCTGTTTTTT.

The gene calls are TRBV19 and TRBJ2-3; no firm D call. Germline lookup yields CDR1 LNHDA and CDR2 SQIVND (reference sequence). CDR3 length: 12 amino acids. V was clipped by 6 bases and J by 3 bases, with 7 bases between them. CDR3 region: CASSQRTDTQYF. DNA for the CDR3: TGTGCCAGTAGCCAACGGACAGATACGCAGTATTTT.

V and J are TRBV4-1 and TRBJ2-5; D call uncertain. CDR3 length: 14 residues. Germline V lookup: CDR1 MGHRA, CDR2 YSYEKL. With 0 bases removed from V and 4 bases from J, the gap between germline ends came to 9 bases. Written as DNA, the CDR3 is TGCGCCAGCAGCCAAGATTCAAACTTAGAGACCCAGTACTTC. It specifies CASSQDSNLETQYF.

The chain links TRBV19 to TRBJ1-6, with TRBD1 identical over 10 bases. Unmatched junction bases numbered 5, after V lost 7 bases and J lost 8 bases. The CDR3 is 14 amino acids. Per the germline V gene, CDR1 is LNHDA and CDR2 is SQIVND (reference sequence). CDR3 protein: CASKEGQGDSPLHF. DNA of the CDR3: TGTGCCAGTAAGGAAGGACAGGGGGATTCACCCCTCCACTTT.

J is TRBJ1-6 and V is TRBV6-6; no clear D gene. The germline V and J ends were trimmed by 5 bases and 10 bases, with 12 bases remaining between them. The CDR3 extends over 13 amino acids. Germline values: CDR1 MNHNY, CDR2 SVGAGI (reference sequence). In DNA form, the CDR3 reads TGTGCCAGCAGTCTTAGCATGGAATCACCCCTCCACTTT. Translating gives CASSLSMESPLHF.

This chain links TRBV7-9 with TRBJ2-1; 8 bases match TRBD1. CDR1 SEHNR and CDR2 FQNEAQ come from the germline V gene (reference sequence). V dropped 2 bases and J dropped 8; count of bases not matched to a gene: 11. The CDR3 loop spans 16 amino acids. The CDR3 region is CASSLRGRGLRDEQFF. The CDR3 nucleotides read TGTGCCAGCAGCTTACGGGGCAGGGGGCTTAGGGATGAGCAGTTCTTC.

The chain uses TRBV19 and TRBJ1-2, with a possible D match to TRBD1 (6 bases). The CDR3 consists of 15 residues. V lost 5 bases and J lost 1, with 14 bases in between. CDR1 and CDR2 (germline): LNHDA, SQIVND (reference sequence). The CDR3 region is CASSRSRDINYGYTF. In DNA form, the CDR3 reads TGTGCCAGTAGTCGGTCCCGGGACATTAACTATGGCTACACCTTC.

The chain joins TRBV5-1 to TRBJ2-3; D gene unclear. The CDR3 is 14 amino acids. Between the trimmed V and J ends, which lost 0 bases and 3 bases, there was a span of 8 bases. Germline assignment: CDR1 SGHRS and CDR2 YFSETQ. CDR3 loop: CASSLGATTDTQYF. CDR3 DNA: TGCGCCAGCAGCTTGGGGGCTACGACAGATACGCAGTATTTT.

As for this clone: One end of the junction does not line up with germline, which may come from a read error. The chain has TRBV5-1 and TRBJ2-6; possible D gene TRBD1, 5 bases. The CDR3 is made up of 14 amino acids. Looked up from germline, CDR1 is SGHRS and CDR2 is YFSETQ. The CDR3 sequence is CASSFPSGADVLTF. The DNA for the CDR3 is TGCGCCAGCAGCTTCCCGTCTGGGGCCGACGTCCTGACTTTC.

The chain joins TRBV2 to TRBJ2-7; 10 bases match TRBD2. The CDR3 spans 14 residues. V dropped 6 bases and J dropped 2; count of bases not matched to a gene: 4. Germline V gene data show CDR1 as SNHLY and CDR2 as FYNNEI. The CDR3 sequence: CASSALAGAYEQYF. The CDR3 bases are TGTGCCAGCAGCGCCCTAGCGGGGGCCTACGAGCAGTACTTC.